This T cell receptor beta chain was sequenced in a study of blood T cells in healthy people across ages. General observations from the study: Investigators treated diversity estimates from one million T cells as underestimates.

Turning to this clonotype: Antigen specificity is unknown.

The CDR3 covers 12 residues. Germline lookup yields CDR1 SQVTM and CDR2 ANQGSEA. V was shortened by 8 bases and J by 4 bases, with 12 bases between the two germline ends. The use of a sample-barcoded 5' primer and a J-beta primer mix characterized a second PCR of roughly 6 to 11 cycles. A single record per CDR3 protein comes from TCRdb applying MiXCR to the 5' RACE reads. The table lists approximately 1,700,000 distinct CDR3 sequences, about 39% of them singletons, with more than 20% in the top ten. This TCR came from a human donor in good health. The specimen sequenced was blood. The rearrangement links TRBV29-1 to TRBJ2-1; D may be TRBD2 (6 bases). CDR3: CSPRGPYNEQFF. The CDR3 DNA reads TGCAGCCCGCGGGGACCATACAATGAGCAGTTCTTC.